One and the same sample provided the 25 T cell receptor beta chains below, sequenced in a study of T cells in Graves' hyperthyroidism and ophthalmopathy (dated by TCRdb to about 2019). The library was prepared using multiplex PCR. The instrument given in TCRdb is Illumina HiSeq 2000. The TCR beta CDR3 regions were amplified from RNA transcripts. For the first round of RT-PCR on the TCR CDR3, the HTBI primer set was used together with the Qiagen OneStep RT-PCR kit. The public sequencing data were trimmed at Q25 with fastp and processed into clonotypes with MiXCR by TCRdb, which kept only in-frame beta chains. Every entry covers one CDR3 protein and lists the most common genes and DNA from its rows. The sample includes some 500,000 distinct CDR3 sequences, with around 14% observed a single time. The top ten clones comprise under 20% of the sample. The sequenced material came from blood. These receptors came from a woman between 18 and 29 years old with Graves' hyperthyroidism.

The sample holds many counts of this clonotype. The chain combines TRBV18 with TRBJ2-2, with D uncertain. Germline lookup yields CDR1 KGHSH and CDR2 LQKENI. The CDR3 runs 14 residues. Trimming removed 3 bases from V and 3 bases from J, with 8 bases in between. Written as DNA, the CDR3 is TGTGCCAGCTCACCCGACACGTACACCGGGGAGCTGTTTTTT. Translating it yields CASSPDTYTGELFF.

This clonotype was recorded a few times. V and J are TRBV7-2 and TRBJ2-1; D ambiguous. The V and J ends lost 4 bases and 6 bases respectively, with 10 bases between them. Germline CDR1 SGHTA, CDR2 FQGNSA. The CDR3 totals 13 residues. The CDR3: CASSSRAANEQFF. The CDR3 DNA reads TGTGCCAGCAGCTCCCGGGCCGCCAATGAGCAGTTCTTC.

V gene TRBV5-1 combines with J gene TRBJ2-5, with D unresolved. The V end was cut by 0 bases, the J end by 1 base, with 7 bases between. The germline V gene has CDR1 SGHRS and CDR2 YFSETQ. CDR3 size: 14 residues. CDR3 sequence reads: CASSLGLSQETQYF. DNA for the CDR3: TGCGCCAGCAGCTTGGGACTCTCCCAAGAGACCCAGTACTTC.

As regards this clonotype: The junction departs from the called germline gene at one end, perhaps through a read error. V is TRBV29-1 and J is TRBJ1-1; possibly TRBD1 for D (5 bases). The CDR3 contains 8 residues. Germline V gene lookup returns CDR1 SQVTM and CDR2 ANQGSEA. The CDR3 bases are TGCAGCGTTGAGGGGGACGTCTTT. Encoded protein: CSVEGDVF.

The rearrangement joins TRBV9 to TRBJ1-6; 7 nucleotides match TRBD1. The CDR3 totals 15 residues. After removal of 3 bases from V and 7 bases from J, the junction contained 7 bases not matched to a gene. From germline, CDR1 is SGDLS and CDR2 YYNGEE. This CDR3 is CASSARDSQNSPLHF. CDR3 sequence (DNA): TGTGCCAGCAGCGCGCGGGACAGCCAAAATTCACCCCTCCACTTT.

This clonotype has only a few counts. The rearrangement links TRBV19 to TRBJ2-1; 8 bases align to TRBD2. V lost 4 bases, J lost 10 bases, and 12 bases stayed unmatched. CDR1 and CDR2 from the germline V gene are LNHDA and SQIVND (reference sequence). CDR3 size: 15 residues. In DNA form, the CDR3 reads TGTGCCAGTAGTAGGAAAAGCGGGAGAGGGCCCGAGCAGTTCTTC. Protein: CASSRKSGRGPEQFF.

This clonotype was recorded a few times. The V gene is TRBV4-1, the J gene TRBJ1-2, with D perhaps TRBD1 (6 bases). V lost 6 bases, J lost 4 bases, and 15 bases lay in between. Looked up from germline, CDR1 is MGHRA and CDR2 is YSYEKL. The CDR3 length is 14 residues. CDR3 protein: CASRRGGRGYGYTF. The CDR3 nucleotides read TGCGCCAGCAGACGCGGGGGGCGTGGCTATGGCTACACCTTC.

This clonotype was observed a handful of times. The chain links TRBV7-8 to TRBJ2-2, with D hard to call. CDR3 length: 15 residues. The germline gives CDR1 SGHVS, CDR2 FQNEAQ. Trimming pared 1 base from V and 6 bases from J, leaving 12 bases between. The CDR3 protein is CASSLVSGGAGELFF. The CDR3 DNA follows: TGTGCCAGCAGCTTAGTTTCGGGCGGAGCCGGGGAGCTGTTTTTT.

This clonotype occurred many times. A read error may produce the germline difference seen at one junction end. The V call is TRBV19, the J call TRBJ1-3; D remains ambiguous. Per germline, CDR1 LNHDA and CDR2 SQIVND (reference sequence). The CDR3 runs 14 residues. The CDR3 sequence is CASSREVSGNTIYF. CDR3 nucleotides: TGTGCCAGCAGTAGGGAAGTCTCTGGAAACACCATATATTTT.

Turning to this clonotype: Being one base from a much bigger clone, this may be a read error. The rearrangement uses TRBV18 and TRBJ1-5; TRBD1 is a possible D gene (5 bases). The CDR3 is 15 amino acids. Per the germline V gene, CDR1 is KGHSH and CDR2 is LQKENI. The CDR3 sequence is CACSPFETANQPQHF. The CDR3 DNA follows: TGTGCCTGCTCACCATTTGAGACAGCTAATCAGCCCCAGCATTTT.

This clonotype was detected many times. The chain's CDR3 is CASSEALDGIYEQYV. The CDR3 DNA reads TGTGCCAGCAGTGAAGCGCTGGACGGGATTTACGAGCAGTACGTC. V usage is TRBV6-1 and J usage is TRBJ2-7; D might be TRBD2 (5 bases). V lost 0 bases to trimming and J lost 4 bases, with 13 bases between them. The germline V gene encodes CDR1 MNHNS and CDR2 SASEGT. CDR3 length: 15 residues.

This sequence joins TRBV2 and TRBJ2-7; 7 bases line up with TRBD2. Unmatched junction bases numbered 8, after V lost 4 bases and J lost 5 bases. Germline V gene data show CDR1 as SNHLY and CDR2 as FYNNEI. The CDR3 length is 14 residues. Here the CDR3 reads CASSGPGTTNEQYF. The DNA of the CDR3 is TGTGCCAGCAGTGGACCCGGGACTACTAACGAGCAGTACTTC.

This chain uses TRBV12-3 or TRBV12-4 with TRBJ1-3; TRBD1 might be the D (6 bases). The V gene lost 7 bases and the J gene lost 8 bases, with 12 bases spanning the gap. The CDR3 totals 12 residues. The CDR3 DNA sequence: TGTGCCAGCAAGGTGGGACAAGACACCATATATTTT. Protein product: CASKVGQDTIYF.

This clonotype was seen repeatedly, ten times or more. The CDR3 nucleotides are TGCAGTGTAAACGGAGGGTCCTACGAGCAGTACTTC. It is translated as CSVNGGSYEQYF. J is TRBJ2-7 and V is TRBV20-1, with D possibly matching TRBD2 (6 bases). Trimming shortened V by 7 bases and J by 1 base, and 11 bases separated the two germline ends. CDR1 is DFQATT, CDR2 SNEGSKA, per germline (reference sequence). The CDR3 extends over 12 amino acids.

The chain recombines TRBV2 with TRBJ2-1; TRBD2 aligns across 10 bases. The germline V gene has CDR1 SNHLY and CDR2 FYNNEI. The CDR3 loop spans 15 amino acids. After removal of 5 bases from V and 9 bases from J, the junction contained 10 bases not matched to a gene. The CDR3 region is CASSFTSGALPEQFF. In nucleotides, the CDR3 is TGTGCCAGCAGTTTCACTAGCGGGGCGCTACCTGAGCAGTTCTTC.

This clonotype was detected many times. The J gene is TRBJ2-7, the V gene TRBV2; 12 bases are a match to TRBD1. This CDR3 has 15 residues. V was clipped by 6 bases and J by 4 bases; unmatched bases: 7. Germline lookup yields CDR1 SNHLY and CDR2 FYNNEI. In nucleotides, the CDR3 is TGTGCCAGCAGGGGGGACAGGGGGCGCAGATACGAGCAGTACTTC. Translated: CASRGDRGRRYEQYF. The whole variable domain, filled in from reference TRBV2 and TRBJ2-7, reads EPEVTQTPSHQVTQMGQEVILRCVPISNHLYFYWYRQILGQKVEFLVSFYNNEISEKSEIFDDQFSVERPDGSNFTLKIRSTKLEDSAMYFCASRGDRGRRYEQYFGPGTRLTVT.

This clonotype has at least ten counts. J is TRBJ2-1 and V is TRBV6-1; TRBD1 is a possible D gene (6 bases). The V end was cut by 5 bases, the J end by 6 bases, with 14 bases between. The CDR3 sequence is 14 residues long. Germline V gene sequence: CDR1 MNHNS, CDR2 SASEGT. Here the CDR3 reads CASSTPQGFNEQFF. The CDR3 nucleotides are TGTGCCAGCAGTACACCCCAGGGGTTCAATGAGCAGTTCTTC.

The chain joins TRBV20-1 to TRBJ2-1; D uncertain. The CDR3 is made up of 16 amino acids. Trimming shortened V by 0 bases and J by 0 bases, and 12 bases separated the two germline ends. Germline V gene data show CDR1 as DFQATT and CDR2 as SNEGSKA (reference sequence). CDR3 loop: CSARDRSASSYNEQFF. In nucleotides, the CDR3 is TGCAGTGCTAGAGATCGATCGGCGAGCTCCTACAATGAGCAGTTCTTC.

This clonotype came up many times. One end of the junction does not line up with germline, which may come from a read error. This chain uses TRBV5-1 with TRBJ2-1; TRBD2 might be the D (6 bases). From germline, CDR1 is SGHRS and CDR2 YFSETQ. The CDR3 contains 16 residues. CDR3 amino acids: CASTLGGAESYNEQFF. The CDR3 coding sequence is TGCGCCAGCACCTTGGGGGGAGCGGAGTCCTACAATGAGCAGTTCTTC. The full variable domain, with the rest looked up from reference TRBV5-1 and TRBJ2-1, is KAGVTQTPRYLIKTRGQQVTLSCSPISGHRSVSWYQQTPGQGLQFLFEYFSETQRNKGNFPGRFSGRQFSNSRSEMNVSTLELGDSALYLCASTLGGAESYNEQFFGPGTRLTVL.

This clonotype was recorded many times. This sequence joins TRBV3-1 and TRBJ2-3; D is possibly TRBD2 (6 bases). V was pared by 0 bases and J by 2 bases, with 9 bases between. The germline V gene encodes CDR1 LGHDT and CDR2 YNNKEL (reference sequence). This CDR3 region has 15 residues. CDR3 DNA: TGTGCCAGCAGCCAAGAATCGGGACTCACAGATACGCAGTATTTT. Translation: CASSQESGLTDTQYF.

In its sample, this clonotype was seen a few times. The chain recombines TRBV30 with TRBJ1-5; possible D gene TRBD1, 5 bases. Trimming pared 0 bases from V and 5 bases from J, leaving 8 bases between. The CDR3 contains 13 residues. CDR1 is GTSNPN and CDR2 is SVGIG in the germline V gene (reference sequence). CDR3 DNA: TGTGCCTGGAGTGTACAGGCAGATCAGCCCCAGCATTTT. Translated: CAWSVQADQPQHF. Combining the CDR3 with reference TRBV30 and TRBJ1-5 gives the whole variable domain SQTIHQWPATLVQPVGSPLSLECTVEGTSNPNLYWYRQAAGRGLQLLFYSVGIGQISSEVPQNLSASRPQDRQFILSSKKLLLSDSGFYLCAWSVQADQPQHFGDGTRLSIL.

This clonotype has ten or more counts. The chain couples TRBV11-3 to TRBJ2-3; possibly TRBD2 for D (6 bases). Germline V gene data show CDR1 as SGHNT and CDR2 as YENEEA. CDR3 size: 14 residues. V was shortened by 1 base and J by 5 bases, with 10 bases between the two germline ends. CDR3 amino acids: CASSLGLVEDTQYF. CDR3 nucleotides: TGTGCCAGCAGCTTAGGACTAGTGGAAGATACGCAGTATTTT.

This clonotype was seen repeatedly, ten times or more. The rearrangement joins TRBV10-3 to TRBJ2-7; perhaps TRBD1 as D (6 bases). Germline CDR1 reads ENHRY; CDR2 reads SYGVKD. The CDR3 is 15 amino acids. Trimming pared 3 bases from V and 2 bases from J, leaving 14 bases between. DNA for the CDR3: TGTGCCATCAGTGAAGGCAGGGGTGCCACCTACGAGCAGTACTTC. This gives the protein CAISEGRGATYEQYF.

The table lists this clonotype with many counts. This rearrangement joins TRBV12-3 or TRBV12-4 to TRBJ1-3; D might be TRBD1 (5 bases). Trimming took 2 bases from V and 0 from J, leaving 11 bases between them. The CDR3 extends over 16 amino acids. CDR3 DNA sequence: TGTGCCAGCAGTTTAAAGGGACCGAGCTCTGGAAACACCATATATTTT. It yields the protein CASSLKGPSSGNTIYF.

The table lists this clonotype with many counts. The CDR3 region is CSVVPGTDTQYF. CDR3 sequence (DNA): TGCAGCGTTGTCCCAGGCACAGATACGCAGTATTTT. The J gene is TRBJ2-3, the V gene TRBV29-1; D uncertain. V gave up 4 bases and J gave up 1 base, with 6 bases separating them. The CDR3 runs 12 residues. CDR1 is SQVTM, CDR2 ANQGSEA, per germline.